This T cell receptor beta chain was found in a study of T cells in Graves' hyperthyroidism and ophthalmopathy (dated by TCRdb to about 2019). Study-wide context: To identify distinguishing TCR V-J signatures, a discovery cohort of around 100 patients was used, comprising 40 to 45 with Graves' ophthalmopathy and around 60 with stable Graves' hyperthyroidism. An independent validation cohort of around 20 hyperthyroidism patients and approximately 15 patients who later progressed to ophthalmopathy tested prospective prediction of ophthalmopathy. The 90 to 100 discovery patients were randomly split 7:3 into training and test sets. In addition, the study compared T-cell repertoires in thyroid tissue and in blood from six Graves' hyperthyroidism patients. Following sampling, methimazole starting at 30 mg daily was given to hyperthyroidism patients, and high-dose intravenous methylprednisolone was given to ophthalmopathy patients. According to the paper, TCR Vbeta CDR3 sequencing was carried out on some 140 peripheral blood samples, which came from approximately 43 ophthalmopathy, about 75 hyperthyroidism and roughly 17 progressor patients. The paper's findings and limits, for the study overall: Most expanded thyroid clonotypes (frequency above 0.001) were also detected in blood, a finding suggesting that blood repertoires may reflect thyroid immune responses. Ophthalmopathy was separated from stable hyperthyroidism by a 13 V-J signature model, with roughly 88% sensitivity and about 81% specificity obtained in cross-validation and 80%/75% obtained in testing. Sample size was not statistically predetermined, and blinding of investigators to group allocation was not performed. In validation, the model predicted progression to ophthalmopathy a median of approximately 6.6 months before onset, with about 71% sensitivity and around 76% specificity.

The TCR beta CDR3 regions were amplified from the RNA transcripts. The first round of RT-PCR for the TCR CDR3 was performed with the HTBI primer set and the Qiagen OneStep RT-PCR kit. A second multiplex PCR round built the libraries, followed by size selection and purification. Paired-end sequencing of the libraries was performed with 100 bp reads on an Illumina HiSeq2000. The authors' analysis ran thus. SOAPnuke was used to process the raw data, with reads discarded if the reads contained adapters or uncalled bases, had a mean Phred below 15, or lacked an exact constant-primer or identifier match. COPE v1.2.5 was used to merge high-quality paired reads, and clonotypes were defined as unique nucleotide sequences. Clonotypes were aligned to IMGT TRBV, TRBD and TRBJ reference segments using MiTCR v1.1. The analysis was restricted to V-J combinations with a frequency above 0.0001, which together covered just over 98% of the repertoires. The TCS score was defined as the ratio of F50 (clonal expansion) to E x V (chaos), calculated using BLOSUM62-based TCRdist between CDR3 peptides within each V-J. Welch's t-statistics and random forest reduced fewer than 550 V-J features to 10 to 15, which were used in a naive Bayes classifier (R e1071). Thyroid-blood repertoire similarity was quantified with the Morisita-Horn index. TCRdb handled the public reads itself, with Q25 trimming in fastp and clone calling in MiXCR, and kept productive beta chains. Rows are combined by CDR3 protein, so each entry shows the most common genes and DNA. TCRdb, rather than the study authors, made the V and J calls. The sample records roughly 500,000 distinct CDR3 sequences, 46% of which are singletons. Of the sample, about two fifths falls within the top ten clones.

The count of this clonotype is one. What antigen it recognizes has not been identified. The record has no base qualities; no much larger clone is one base away. Resting on one read, the evidence is weak. Trimming at the junction amounts to 2 bases on V and 3 bases on J, and the germline ends lie 4 bases apart. CDR1 and CDR2 were assigned from the germline V gene as SNHLY and FYNNEI. Its CDR3 holds 13 amino acids, cysteine through phenylalanine. Only CDR3 DNA is held: 39 bases, read in frame from base 1. The study excluded patients with uncontrolled infections, other autoimmune diseases, pregnancy or lactation. Diagnoses were based on clinical symptoms, serum thyroxine and TRAb, thyroid ultrasound and orbital computed tomography. Total RNA was extracted with Trizol reagent, and quality was checked on an Agilent 2100 Bioanalyzer.

The clonotype was recovered from an adult woman with Graves' disease, either hyperthyroidism or ophthalmopathy (not recorded which). The rearrangement joined TRBV2 to TRBJ1-4, with the D gene not clear enough to name. Sequenced sample: peripheral blood or thyroid tissue (not recorded which). The CDR3: CASSERANEKLFF. The bases read TGTGCCAGCAGTGAAAGGGCTAATGAAAAACTGTTTTTT.